These 32 T cell receptor beta chains originate from one sample sequenced in a study of PD-L1 blockade in urothelial cancer. Measured with immunoSEQ multiplex PCR; TCRdb has only the in-frame clones, and not every one. This sample yields around 100,000 clones, of which about 85% are seen a single time; roughly 2.2% belongs to the top ten. The sequenced sample was PBMCs, obtained around atezolizumab (anti-PD-L1) treatment. The receptors stem from a middle-aged man with urothelial cancer.

This chain links TRBV18 with TRBJ1-2; D may be TRBD1 (5 bases). Germline values: CDR1 KGHSH, CDR2 LQKENI. The CDR3 extends over 16 amino acids. The V gene lost 3 bases and the J gene lost 2 bases, with 16 bases spanning the gap. The CDR3 protein is CASSPSQGLRNYGYTF. Here the CDR3 DNA reads TGTGCCAGCTCACCGTCCCAGGGATTACGCAACTATGGCTACACCTTC.

The genes are TRBV14 and TRBJ2-5; 14 bases agree with TRBD2. CDR3 length: 16 residues. Germline V CDR1 and CDR2: SGHDN, FVKESK. Trimming took 3 bases from V and 5 from J; bases not matched to a gene: 5. CDR3 sequence reads: CASSQLGLAGVETQYF. Written as DNA, the CDR3 is TGTGCCAGCAGCCAGTTGGGACTAGCGGGAGTTGAGACCCAGTACTTC.

This clone was seen just once. The J gene is TRBJ2-5, the V gene TRBV6-6; 7 nucleotides line up with TRBD2. V shed 8 bases and J 5 bases; nucleotides not matched to a gene: 17. The CDR3 consists of 16 residues. Germline loops: CDR1 MNHNY, CDR2 SVGAGI (reference sequence). CDR3 sequence (DNA): TGTGCCAGCGGATGGATGTTAGCGGGCAAAGCGGAGACCCAGTACTTC. Its translation is CASGWMLAGKAETQYF.

CDR3 residues: CASSAVRGGNEKLFF. As DNA, the CDR3 is TGTGCCAGCAGCGCAGTCCGGGGGGGTAATGAAAAACTGTTTTTT. The chain employs TRBV28 and TRBJ1-4; D might be TRBD1 (5 bases). Per the germline V gene, CDR1 is MDHEN and CDR2 is SYDVKM. Trimming took 6 bases from V and 4 from J, leaving 15 bases between them. This CDR3 is 15 amino acids long.

This clone has a handful of counts. CDR3 sequence reads: CASSDRGEDGYTF. DNA for the CDR3: TGTGCCAGCAGTGACAGGGGTGAAGATGGCTACACCTTC. The chain joins TRBV6-6 to TRBJ1-2; TRBD1 agrees at 8 bases. CDR1 is MNHNY and CDR2 is SVGAGI in the germline V gene (reference sequence). With 5 bases clipped from V and 6 bases from J, the junction kept 5 bases outside the gene matches. The CDR3 has 13 residues.

The chain employs TRBV28 and TRBJ1-1; 8 bases are shared with TRBD1. This CDR3 is 15 amino acids long. Germline lookup yields CDR1 MDHEN and CDR2 SYDVKM. J was trimmed by 4 bases and V by 5 bases; bases with no gene match: 9. For the CDR3, the DNA is TGTGCCAGCAGTCCGTCAACAGGGGGAGGCACTGAAGCTTTCTTT. The encoded protein is CASSPSTGGGTEAFF.

The chain uses TRBV5-3 and TRBJ2-3, with a possible D match to TRBD1 (5 bases). Being an ORF, TRBV5-3 has a function that is uncertain. V lost 4 bases to trimming and J lost 0 bases, with 18 bases between them. The CDR3 runs 17 residues. The CDR3 nucleotides read TGTGCCAGAAGCCTCGAACGACAGCCAGATAGCACAGATACGCAGTATTTT. This sequence encodes CARSLERQPDSTDTQYF.

On this clone itself: Other DNA sequences in the same sample also yield this CDR3. The chain employs TRBV9 and TRBJ1-1, with D uncertain. CDR1 is SGDLS and CDR2 is YYNGEE in the germline V gene. The V end was cut by 0 bases, the J end by 3 bases, with 6 bases between. The CDR3 sequence is 13 residues long. CDR3 DNA sequence: TGTGCCAGCAGCGTAGGGCAGTACACTGAAGCTTTCTTT. Amino acids: CASSVGQYTEAFF.

J is TRBJ2-1 and V is TRBV21-1; the D call in the table, TRBD2, was not verified against the DNA. TRBV21-1 has pseudogene status. The CDR3 is made up of 16 amino acids. Here the CDR3 DNA reads TGTGCCAGCAGCAAGACTAGCGGGAGCTCCTACAATGAGCAGTTCTTC. It specifies CASSKTSGSSYNEQFF.

This chain joins TRBV6-6 and TRBJ2-5, with a possible D match to TRBD2 (6 bases). The ends were cut back, 4 bases at V and 1 base at J, with 16 bases in the middle. The CDR3 totals 16 residues. The germline V gene has CDR1 MNHNY and CDR2 SVGAGI (reference sequence). The CDR3 sequence is CASSSYGTGVQETQYF. The CDR3 DNA reads as TGTGCCAGCAGTTCCTACGGGACGGGGGTCCAAGAGACCCAGTACTTC.

V and J are TRBV5-6 and TRBJ2-7, with a weak D call TRBD2 (5 bases). CDR1 and CDR2 (germline): SGHDT, YYEEEE. The CDR3 length is 13 residues. Trimming removed 4 bases at V and 0 bases at J, with 8 bases between. The CDR3 loop reads CASSRGFSYEQYF. CDR3 nucleotide sequence: TGTGCCAGCAGCCGGGGTTTCTCCTACGAGCAGTACTTC.

This chain joins TRBV30 and TRBJ1-6; D possibly corresponds to TRBD1 (6 bases). Trimming removed 0 bases at V and 5 bases at J, with 11 bases between. Looked up from germline, CDR1 is GTSNPN and CDR2 is SVGIG (reference sequence). This CDR3 has 15 residues. The CDR3 loop reads CAWSVWDTHNSPLHF. For the CDR3, the DNA is TGTGCCTGGAGTGTATGGGACACACATAATTCACCCCTCCACTTT.

The V and J genes are TRBV29-1 and TRBJ1-4; unclear D gene. This CDR3 has 12 residues. Trimming removed 8 bases from V and 0 bases from J, with 7 bases in between. Germline CDR1 is SQVTM and CDR2 is ANQGSEA. Here the CDR3 reads CSFQSTNEKLFF. CDR3 in DNA: TGCAGCTTTCAATCAACTAATGAAAAACTGTTTTTT.

The chain links TRBV19 to TRBJ2-7; 7 bases align to TRBD2. The trim removed 3 bases at V and 5 bases at J, leaving 7 bases unmatched. This CDR3 contains 14 residues. The germline gives CDR1 LNHDA, CDR2 SQIVND (reference sequence). In DNA, the CDR3 is TGTGCCAGTAGTATTGCGCGGGAGATCGACGAGCAGTACTTC. Translated, it gives CASSIAREIDEQYF.

This clone was picked up a small number of times. The chain recombines TRBV6-1 with TRBJ2-7; no reliable D call. The V end was cut by 8 bases, the J end by 3 bases, with 8 bases between. The CDR3 covers 11 residues. CDR1 is MNHNS, CDR2 SASEGT, per germline. The DNA of the CDR3 is TGTGCCAGCCGGAGTATCTACGAGCAGTACTTC. Its protein is CASRSIYEQYF.

The gene calls are TRBV27 and TRBJ1-5; 9 bases map to TRBD1. This CDR3 comprises 16 residues. Germline V gene sequence: CDR1 MNHEY, CDR2 SMNVEV (reference sequence). The V gene end was trimmed by 1 base and the J gene end by 4 bases; junction bases not matched to a gene: 5. For the CDR3, the DNA is TGTGCCAGCAGTTTATGCAGACAGGGGGGGAATCAGCCCCAGCATTTT. Translated, it gives CASSLCRQGGNQPQHF.

This clone has ten or more counts. The rearrangement joins TRBV18 to TRBJ2-7, with 9 bases aligning to TRBD1. Germline CDR1 is KGHSH and CDR2 is LQKENI. V lost 0 bases to trimming and J lost 2 bases; unmatched junction nucleotides: 5. There are 16 residues in the CDR3. The CDR3 bases are TGTGCCAGCTCACCACCGGGACAGGGTAGTCCCTACGAGCAGTACTTC. Encoded protein: CASSPPGQGSPYEQYF.

The chain uses TRBV10-3 and TRBJ2-5, with a weak D call TRBD1 (6 bases). Germline V CDR1 and CDR2: ENHRY, SYGVKD. The germline V and J ends were trimmed by 4 bases and 5 bases, with 14 bases remaining between them. This CDR3 spans 14 amino acids. The CDR3 DNA reads as TGTGCCATCAGTGGTGGGACATGGGGCGAGACCCAGTACTTC. Its protein product is CAISGGTWGETQYF.

The V gene is TRBV2, the J gene TRBJ1-2, with 7 bases that match TRBD1. V was pared by 4 bases and J by 1 base, with 6 bases of the junction left unmatched. Per germline, CDR1 SNHLY and CDR2 FYNNEI. The length of the CDR3 is 15 residues. The CDR3 here is CASSVGTVINYGYTF. The CDR3 region has the DNA TGTGCCAGCAGTGTCGGGACAGTCATTAACTATGGCTACACCTTC.

This rearrangement joins TRBV6-1 to TRBJ2-7, with 7 bases matching TRBD1. From germline, CDR1 is MNHNS and CDR2 SASEGT. Unmatched junction bases numbered 10, after V lost 6 bases and J lost 5 bases. The CDR3 has 14 residues. CDR3 DNA: TGTGCCAGCAGCAGACAGGGACGCCGTGACGAGCAGTACTTC. It codes for CASSRQGRRDEQYF.

This clone was recorded only once. The chain joins TRBV18 to TRBJ2-7; tentatively, D is TRBD1 (5 bases). This CDR3 has 15 amino acids. V shed 0 bases and J shed 6 bases, with 15 bases lying between them. In germline, CDR1 is KGHSH, CDR2 LQKENI. As DNA, the CDR3 is TGTGCCAGCTCACCACCGGCAGGGCATTTTGGCGAGCAGTACTTC. Translation gives CASSPPAGHFGEQYF.

J is TRBJ2-5 and V is TRBV28, with TRBD2 matching 8 bases. The germline V gene encodes CDR1 MDHEN and CDR2 SYDVKM. The junction had 2 bases not matched to a gene; V was cut back by 9 bases and J by 2 bases. The CDR3 extends over 12 amino acids. CDR3 in amino acids: CASRGGQETQYF. In DNA, the CDR3 is TGTGCCAGTCGGGGGGGACAAGAGACCCAGTACTTC.

The V call is TRBV9, the J call TRBJ2-1; 9 nucleotides line up with TRBD2. The CDR3 covers 16 residues. V lost 0 bases to trimming and J lost 8 bases; unmatched junction nucleotides: 9. The germline gives CDR1 SGDLS, CDR2 YYNGEE. CDR3 DNA: TGTGCCAGCAGCGTAGCGTTCACTAGCGGGTACTATGAGCAGTTCTTC. Translation: CASSVAFTSGYYEQFF. The full variable domain, completed using reference TRBV9 and TRBJ2-1, is DSGVTQTPKHLITATGQRVTLRCSPRSGDLSVYWYQQSLDQGLQFLIQYYNGEERAKGNILERFSAQQFPDLHSELNLSSLELGDSALYFCASSVAFTSGYYEQFFGPGTRLTVL.

This chain connects TRBV6-1 to TRBJ1-4; TRBD1 might be the D (5 bases). The CDR3 sequence is 14 residues long. Germline CDR1 MNHNS, CDR2 SASEGT. Trimming took off 6 bases at V and 7 bases at J, with 15 bases between the two ends. The CDR3 sequence: CASSARGSGEKLFF. The DNA of the CDR3 is TGTGCCAGCAGCGCCCGGGGGTCTGGTGAAAAACTGTTTTTT.

About this clone: A junction end diverges from the germline sequence, so it may reflect a read error. This chain connects TRBV5-1 to TRBJ1-4, with D maybe TRBD1 (6 bases). The CDR3 runs 16 residues. Germline assignment: CDR1 SGHRS and CDR2 YFSETQ. The CDR3 nucleotides read TGCGCCAGCAGCGAGCATACAGGGTCAACGAATGAAAAACTGTTTTTT. Translated, it gives CASSEHTGSTNEKLFF.

Regarding this clone: An end of the junction differs from the germline gene, which may be a read error. This chain uses TRBV7-7 with TRBJ2-1; D might be TRBD1 (6 bases). The CDR3 covers 15 residues. Germline-derived CDR1 and CDR2 are SSHAT and FNYEAQ (reference sequence). The DNA for the CDR3 is TGTGCTAGCAGCCTGGACAGAAGCTCCTACAATGAGCAGTTCTTC. Translated: CASSLDRSSYNEQFF.

The gene calls are TRBV10-1 and TRBJ2-3, with unresolved D. Germline loops: CDR1 WNHNN, CDR2 SYGVQD (reference sequence). This CDR3 is built from 14 residues. Deletions cut 1 base from V and 8 bases from J, with 13 bases between. Here the CDR3 DNA reads TGCGCCAGCAGTGAGTGGCGGAGTCCTGGTACGCAGTATTTT. This encodes CASSEWRSPGTQYF.

This clone was picked up one time. This chain links TRBV9 with TRBJ2-2, with no clear D. The CDR3 runs to 15 residues. CDR1 is SGDLS, CDR2 YYNGEE, per germline. With 0 bases removed from V and 2 bases from J, the gap between germline ends came to 8 bases. This CDR3 is CASSVGGVNTGELFF. In nucleotides, the CDR3 is TGTGCCAGCAGCGTAGGAGGAGTCAACACCGGGGAGCTGTTTTTT.

The rearrangement uses TRBV2 and TRBJ2-3, with 7 bases identical to TRBD2. Germline CDR1 SNHLY, CDR2 FYNNEI. This CDR3 is built from 14 residues. The J segment lost 6 bases and the V segment lost 8 bases, leaving 11 bases of the junction unmatched. CDR3 nucleotide sequence: TGTGCCAGCGGGAGGGGAGGGAGTACGGATACGCAGTATTTT. This gives the protein CASGRGGSTDTQYF. The full variable domain, rest sourced from reference TRBV2 and TRBJ2-3, is EPEVTQTPSHQVTQMGQEVILRCVPISNHLYFYWYRQILGQKVEFLVSFYNNEISEKSEIFDDQFSVERPDGSNFTLKIRSTKLEDSAMYFCASGRGGSTDTQYFGPGTRLTVL.

CDR3 in DNA: TGTGCCACCGAGCCCATATCGAACACCGGGGAGCTGTTTTTT. As protein: CATEPISNTGELFF. The rearrangement uses TRBV9 and TRBJ2-2; no definite D call. Per germline, CDR1 SGDLS and CDR2 YYNGEE. The CDR3 sequence is 14 residues long. V was shortened by 9 bases and J by 0 bases, with 12 bases between the two germline ends.

V and J are TRBV28 and TRBJ2-2, with 7 positions matching TRBD1. Germline CDR1 reads MDHEN; CDR2 reads SYDVKM. The CDR3 contains 17 residues. The trim removed 6 bases at V and 1 base at J, leaving 11 bases unmatched. CDR3 nucleotides: TGTGCCAGCAGCCGCTACTTCGGGACAGAGAACACCGGGGAGCTGTTTTTT. Protein: CASSRYFGTENTGELFF.

The chain joins TRBV6-5 to TRBJ2-7; 10 bases fit TRBD2. The length of the CDR3 is 15 residues. Germline V gene lookup returns CDR1 MNHEY and CDR2 SVGAGI. The V and J ends lost 7 bases and 6 bases, in that order; junction bases with no gene match: 12. CDR3 DNA: TGTGCCAGCAAAGGTTTGTCTAGCGGGAGCGGCGAGCAGTACTTC. It yields the protein CASKGLSSGSGEQYF.